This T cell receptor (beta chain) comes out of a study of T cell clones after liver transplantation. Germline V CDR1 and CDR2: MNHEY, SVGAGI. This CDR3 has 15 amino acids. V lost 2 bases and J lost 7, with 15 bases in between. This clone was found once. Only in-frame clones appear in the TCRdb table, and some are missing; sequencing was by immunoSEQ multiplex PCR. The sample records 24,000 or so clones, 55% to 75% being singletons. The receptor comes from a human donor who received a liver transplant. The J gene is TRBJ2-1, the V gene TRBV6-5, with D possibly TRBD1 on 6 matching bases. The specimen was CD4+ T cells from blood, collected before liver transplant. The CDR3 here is CASSYASQGDNEQFF. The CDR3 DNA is TGTGCCAGCAGTTACGCCTCACAGGGTGATAATGAGCAGTTCTTC.